These 14 T cell receptor beta chains were all obtained from the same sample, sequenced in a study of long-term antiretroviral therapy in people with HIV. Survey-level resolution applied to immunoSEQ assay v3.0. Assay used: immunoSEQ multiplex PCR; TCRdb lists only in-frame clones, some missing. Among 45,000 or so clones listed, 94% were seen once. The sample consisted of unsorted PBMCs, taken about 9.1 years after starting antiretroviral therapy. Every receptor here comes from a man aged 30 to 45 with HIV.

This chain connects TRBV7-9 to TRBJ1-4; possibly TRBD1 for D (5 bases). The CDR3 contains 12 residues. V dropped 7 bases and J dropped 9 bases, with 12 bases sitting between them. Germline CDR1 SEHNR, CDR2 FQNEAQ (reference sequence). This CDR3 reads CASNGAGKKLFF. CDR3 DNA: TGTGCCAGCAACGGGGCAGGGAAAAAACTGTTTTTT.

The J gene is TRBJ1-5, the V gene TRBV13, with a tentative D call TRBD1 (5 bases). This CDR3 is 14 amino acids long. CDR1 and CDR2 (germline): PRHDT, FYEKMQ (reference sequence). V lost 0 bases and J lost 11, with 14 bases in between. This chain's CDR3 is CASSLGSGGVSQHF. CDR3 in DNA: TGTGCCAGCAGCTTAGGGTCCGGGGGGGTGTCCCAGCATTTT.

V usage is TRBV7-3 and J usage is TRBJ2-2, with D unclear. CDR3 length equals 13 residues. Germline V gives CDR1 SGHTA, CDR2 FQGTGA. V lost 1 base and J lost 6, with 6 bases in between. The CDR3: CASSLNPAGELFF. In DNA form, the CDR3 reads TGTGCCAGCAGCTTAAATCCGGCCGGGGAGCTGTTTTTT.

The chain carries TRBV19 and TRBJ1-5, with a possible D match to TRBD1 (6 bases). Germline values: CDR1 LNHDA, CDR2 SQIVND (reference sequence). V was cut by 5 bases and J by 3 bases, with 11 bases left in between. The CDR3 runs 14 residues. The CDR3 region has the DNA TGTGCCAGTAGTTCCGGGACAAACAATCAGCCCCAGCATTTT. This encodes CASSSGTNNQPQHF.

The chain recombines TRBV4-1 with TRBJ2-3, with TRBD2 as a possible D gene (7 bases). CDR3 size: 17 residues. V was shortened by 1 base and J by 2 bases, with 16 bases between the two germline ends. CDR1 MGHRA and CDR2 YSYEKL come from the germline V gene. CDR3: CASSQGMGGGPTDTQYF. CDR3 coding DNA: TGCGCCAGCAGCCAAGGGATGGGCGGGGGCCCCACAGATACGCAGTATTTT.

This rearrangement joins TRBV9 to TRBJ1-1; a possible D gene is TRBD1 (6 bases). Germline-derived CDR1 and CDR2 are SGDLS and YYNGEE. The CDR3 covers 13 residues. The V end lost 4 bases, the J end lost 11 bases, and 18 bases lay between the germline ends. DNA of the CDR3: TGTGCCAGCAGCTCCCGGGGGGCTTCAGTCGCTTTCTTT. This encodes CASSSRGASVAFF.

This clone showed up just a few times. The chain joins TRBV28 to TRBJ1-3; D is uncertain. Germline V gene data show CDR1 as MDHEN and CDR2 as SYDVKM. The CDR3 is made up of 14 amino acids. The germline V and J ends were trimmed by 2 bases and 2 bases, with 7 bases remaining between them. CDR3 bases: TGTGCCAGCAGTTTAGGAGGGCCTGGAAACACCATATATTTT. It is translated as CASSLGGPGNTIYF.

The J gene is TRBJ2-7, the V gene TRBV5-1; 8 bases match TRBD2. J lost 2 bases, V lost 3 bases, and 7 bases had no gene match. This CDR3 has 15 amino acids. The germline V gene has CDR1 SGHRS and CDR2 YFSETQ. The CDR3 protein is CASSSAPGGAYEQYF. DNA for the CDR3: TGCGCCAGCAGCTCGGCCCCCGGGGGGGCCTACGAGCAGTACTTC.

V is TRBV28 and J is TRBJ2-1; 10 bases are shared with TRBD2. Trimming at V came to 7 bases and at J to 0 bases, leaving 3 bases not matched to a gene. The CDR3 length is 15 residues. Germline CDR1 is MDHEN and CDR2 is SYDVKM. This CDR3 reads CASKRGGLSYNEQFF. The CDR3 DNA reads as TGTGCCAGCAAGCGGGGGGGCCTCTCCTACAATGAGCAGTTCTTC.

CDR3 sequence (DNA): TGTGCCAGCAGCAAGGGGGAGTATGAAAAACTGTTTTTT. This codes for CASSKGEYEKLFF. The V call is TRBV2, the J call TRBJ1-4, with D perhaps TRBD1 (6 bases). The CDR3 runs 13 residues. V lost 6 bases to trimming and J lost 6 bases, with 11 bases between them. From germline, CDR1 is SNHLY and CDR2 FYNNEI.

The table lists this clone with a count of one. The genes are TRBV11-3 and TRBJ1-3; TRBD1 matches 11 bases. CDR1 and CDR2 (germline): SGHNT, YENEEA. The CDR3 has 17 residues. V was pared by 1 base and J by 4 bases, with 6 bases of the junction left unmatched. The CDR3 DNA reads as TGTGCCAGCAGCTTAGGAGGACAGGGGGCACAAGGAAACACCATATATTTT. Its protein is CASSLGGQGAQGNTIYF. Based on the CDR3 plus reference TRBV11-3 and TRBJ1-3, the full variable domain is EAGVVQSPRYKIIEKKQPVAFWCNPISGHNTLYWYLQNLGQGPELLIRYENEEAVDDSQLPKDRFSAERLKGVDSTLKIQPAELGDSAVYLCASSLGGQGAQGNTIYFGEGSWLTVV.

CDR3 sequence: CASTTGATNEKLFF. The CDR3 bases are TGTGCCAGCACTACAGGGGCAACTAATGAAAAACTGTTTTTT. V gene TRBV5-6 combines with J gene TRBJ1-4; TRBD1 matches 7 bases. The V gene end was trimmed by 6 bases and the J gene end by 0 bases; junction bases not matched to a gene: 2. Germline V gene sequence: CDR1 SGHDT, CDR2 YYEEEE. This CDR3 spans 14 amino acids.

This clone has just one count. This chain uses TRBV6-1 with TRBJ2-3; possibly TRBD2 for D (6 bases). There are 12 residues in the CDR3. V lost 6 bases, J lost 2 bases, and 6 bases lay in between. In germline, CDR1 is MNHNS, CDR2 SASEGT. CDR3: CASRDYTDTQYF. The CDR3 DNA sequence: TGTGCCAGCAGGGACTACACAGATACGCAGTATTTT.

The gene calls are TRBV2 and TRBJ2-2; the D gene is possibly TRBD1 (5 bases). The CDR3 length is 13 residues. V dropped 7 bases and J dropped 1 base, with 7 bases sitting between them. The germline CDR1 and CDR2 sequences are SNHLY and FYNNEI. DNA of the CDR3: TGTGCCAGCACAACAGGGAACACCGGGGAGCTGTTTTTT. This sequence encodes CASTTGNTGELFF.